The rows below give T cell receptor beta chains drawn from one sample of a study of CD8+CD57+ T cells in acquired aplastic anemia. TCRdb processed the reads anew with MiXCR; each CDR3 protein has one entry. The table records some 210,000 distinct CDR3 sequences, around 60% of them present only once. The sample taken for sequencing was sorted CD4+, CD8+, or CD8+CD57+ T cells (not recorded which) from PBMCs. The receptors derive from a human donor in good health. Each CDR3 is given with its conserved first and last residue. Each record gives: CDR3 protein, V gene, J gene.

cdr3_aa: CASSTRTSGIVNEQFF; v_call: TRBV14; j_call: TRBJ2-1
cdr3_aa: CASSLGTVTSPLHF; v_call: TRBV7-2; j_call: TRBJ1-6
cdr3_aa: CASSFAGRIAYEQYF; v_call: TRBV12-3/TRBV12-4; j_call: TRBJ2-7
cdr3_aa: CASSLDRVYNSPLHF; v_call: TRBV7-9; j_call: TRBJ1-6
cdr3_aa: CASRPDRGNEQFF; v_call: TRBV2; j_call: TRBJ2-1
cdr3_aa: CASSEGGKSIGYTF; v_call: TRBV2; j_call: TRBJ1-2
cdr3_aa: CATSAGVYQETQYF; v_call: TRBV24-1; j_call: TRBJ2-5
cdr3_aa: CASSVREQGAEQYF; v_call: TRBV6-1; j_call: TRBJ2-7
cdr3_aa: CAGQTGGNTGELFF; v_call: TRBV6-2/TRBV6-3; j_call: TRBJ2-2
cdr3_aa: CASSLLPRGRETQYF; v_call: TRBV7-2; j_call: TRBJ2-5
cdr3_aa: CASSFGQGGAAGYTF; v_call: TRBV7-9; j_call: TRBJ1-2
cdr3_aa: CASSVSGFYTF; v_call: TRBV9; j_call: TRBJ1-2
cdr3_aa: CASSQDNREYYEQYF; v_call: TRBV5-1; j_call: TRBJ2-7
cdr3_aa: CASSFSSNQPQHF; v_call: TRBV7-3; j_call: TRBJ1-5
cdr3_aa: CASSHLLGDRNQPQHF; v_call: TRBV7-2; j_call: TRBJ1-5
cdr3_aa: CSVEDTGGIGKSTEAFF; v_call: TRBV29-1; j_call: TRBJ1-1
cdr3_aa: CASKPSGDGTNYGYTF; v_call: TRBV19; j_call: TRBJ1-2
cdr3_aa: CASSLGTGSSEQYF; v_call: TRBV19; j_call: TRBJ2-7
cdr3_aa: CSASGTSGSYNEQFF; v_call: TRBV20-1; j_call: TRBJ2-1
cdr3_aa: CASSLDRRWNTEAFF; v_call: TRBV7-9; j_call: TRBJ1-1
cdr3_aa: CASRRETGGLQPQHF; v_call: TRBV7-4; j_call: TRBJ1-5
cdr3_aa: CSVATQTGVGGNQPQHF; v_call: TRBV29-1; j_call: TRBJ1-5
cdr3_aa: CASSPSRTSASYEQYF; v_call: TRBV7-9; j_call: TRBJ2-7
cdr3_aa: CASSSGTGGWETQYF; v_call: TRBV7-3; j_call: TRBJ2-5
cdr3_aa: CASSLKRGTETQYF; v_call: TRBV28; j_call: TRBJ2-5
cdr3_aa: CASSPGTAFYGYTF; v_call: TRBV7-8; j_call: TRBJ1-2
cdr3_aa: CASSPRGANVLTF; v_call: TRBV12-3/TRBV12-4; j_call: TRBJ2-6
cdr3_aa: CASSPQGTPLHF; v_call: TRBV5-1; j_call: TRBJ1-6
cdr3_aa: CASSQEQGSTGELFF; v_call: TRBV4-1; j_call: TRBJ2-2
cdr3_aa: CASSLRGTGSPLHF; v_call: TRBV7-3; j_call: TRBJ1-6
cdr3_aa: CASSEVALKPEQFF; v_call: TRBV2; j_call: TRBJ2-1
cdr3_aa: CATSGRTSGFTGELFF; v_call: TRBV24-1; j_call: TRBJ2-2
cdr3_aa: CSARQAGTGNTIYF; v_call: TRBV20-1; j_call: TRBJ1-3
cdr3_aa: CSAKGTGGRTDTQYF; v_call: TRBV20-1; j_call: TRBJ2-3
cdr3_aa: CASSVATGGGREAFF; v_call: TRBV7-9; j_call: TRBJ1-1
cdr3_aa: CASSSGGVSYEQYF; v_call: TRBV5-1; j_call: TRBJ2-7
cdr3_aa: CASSEGTGIYGYTF; v_call: TRBV7-8; j_call: TRBJ1-2